Listed here are 9 T cell receptor beta chains from one sample, sequenced in a study of cytomegalovirus exposure and HLA in healthy donors. With 60 Vbeta and 13 Jbeta primers, the PCR was carried out. Repertoires were generated with immunoSEQ multiplex PCR, while TCRdb's copy carries only in-frame clones and drops some. The table has some 120,000 clones, over 60% seen once. Material: PBMCs. These receptor sequences come from a man aged 30-40 years in good health and CMV-seropositive.

The chain carries TRBV30 and TRBJ1-6; D might be TRBD1 (5 bases). CDR1 GTSNPN and CDR2 SVGIG come from the germline V gene (reference sequence). CDR3 length equals 13 residues. V gave up 7 bases and J gave up 9 bases, with 16 bases separating them. This CDR3 reads CASKGVLGSPLHF. CDR3 coding DNA: TGTGCCTCCAAAGGGGTTCTAGGTTCACCCCTCCACTTT.

The chain is built from TRBV28 and TRBJ1-2; TRBD1 might be the D (6 bases). Trimming removed 5 bases from V and 5 bases from J, with 18 bases in between. The CDR3 length is 15 residues. CDR1 is MDHEN, CDR2 SYDVKM, per germline. The CDR3 spells CASSTMTGSRYGYTF. The CDR3 DNA reads TGTGCCAGCAGTACTATGACAGGAAGTAGGTATGGCTACACCTTC.

V usage is TRBV30 and J usage is TRBJ2-1, with a tentative D call TRBD2 (6 bases). The CDR3 is 12 residues long. CDR1 is GTSNPN and CDR2 is SVGIG in the germline V gene (reference sequence). Between the trimmed V and J ends, which lost 4 bases and 6 bases, there was a span of 10 bases. The CDR3 nucleotides read TGTGCCTGGACACCCGGGGGCAATGAGCAGTTCTTC. Translation gives CAWTPGGNEQFF. Drawing the rest from reference TRBV30 and TRBJ2-1, the complete variable domain is SQTIHQWPATLVQPVGSPLSLECTVEGTSNPNLYWYRQAAGRGLQLLFYSVGIGQISSEVPQNLSASRPQDRQFILSSKKLLLSDSGFYLCAWTPGGNEQFFGPGTRLTVL.

V usage is TRBV7-8 and J usage is TRBJ2-7, with 11 bases that match TRBD1. Germline V gene sequence: CDR1 SGHVS, CDR2 FQNEAQ. The V and J ends lost 5 bases and 4 bases, in that order; junction bases with no gene match: 4. CDR3 length: 14 residues. The CDR3 coding sequence is TGTGCCAGCAGCATCCGGGACAGGGGGTACGAGCAGTACTTC. Translating it yields CASSIRDRGYEQYF.

This chain links TRBV7-2 with TRBJ2-7; weak D call: TRBD2 (5 bases). The germline V gene has CDR1 SGHTA and CDR2 FQGNSA. V gave up 5 bases and J gave up 3 bases, with 17 bases separating them. CDR3 length equals 15 residues. CDR3 sequence (DNA): TGTGCCAGCAGCCTTTCCCGGGGTAGGAACTACGAGCAGTACTTC. Its translation: CASSLSRGRNYEQYF. The full variable domain, its missing parts supplied by reference TRBV7-2 and TRBJ2-7, is GAGVSQSPSNKVTEKGKDVELRCDPISGHTALYWYRQSLGQGLEFLIYFQGNSAPDKSGLPSDRFSAERTGGSVSTLTIQRTQQEDSAVYLCASSLSRGRNYEQYFGPGTRLTVT.

This chain connects TRBV2 to TRBJ2-2; D gene unclear. Germline values: CDR1 SNHLY, CDR2 FYNNEI. The CDR3 runs to 14 residues. V was trimmed by 3 bases and J by 3 bases, leaving 8 bases between them. CDR3 in DNA: TGTGCCAGCAGTGACAGGCCACACACCGGGGAGCTGTTTTTT. Translated, it gives CASSDRPHTGELFF.

This clone was counted only a few times. This sequence joins TRBV6-5 and TRBJ2-5; D perhaps matches TRBD1 (5 bases). The V and J ends lost 4 bases and 2 bases respectively, with 11 bases between them. In germline, CDR1 is MNHEY, CDR2 SVGAGI. The CDR3 contains 14 residues. The CDR3 DNA is TGTGCCAGCAGTTCCCGGGCAGGGCAAGAGACCCAGTACTTC. Its translation: CASSSRAGQETQYF.

The V call is TRBV7-2, the J call TRBJ1-2; 8 nucleotides agree with TRBD1. Trimming cost V 3 bases and J 8 bases; bases outside gene matches: 5. The CDR3 has 13 amino acids. Germline CDR1 is SGHTA and CDR2 is FQGNSA. The CDR3 loop is CASSFLAGGGYTF. The DNA for the CDR3 is TGTGCCAGCAGCTTCCTCGCAGGGGGCGGCTACACCTTC.

The chain couples TRBV6-5 to TRBJ2-7; no firm D call. This CDR3 is built from 15 residues. The germline CDR1 and CDR2 sequences are MNHEY and SVGAGI. The ends were cut back, 2 bases at V and 2 bases at J, with 13 bases in the middle. The CDR3 region has the DNA TGTGCCAGCAGTTACCTGGCTGAAACCCCCTACGAGCAGTACTTC. Protein product: CASSYLAETPYEQYF.